Listed here are 13 T cell receptor beta chains from one sample, sequenced in a study of brain T cells in children with intractable seizures. Specified time point: blood from clinic visit 5 months post-surgery; TSC patient then seizure free. Generated by immunoSEQ multiplex PCR, the TCRdb table keeps only in-frame clones and is missing some. Found here are about 340,000 clones, over 85% of them singletons; the top ten hold 5% to 7%. Sample: peripheral blood, taken 4 to 6 months after surgery. These receptors were obtained from a boy less than two years old with tuberous sclerosis and intractable seizures.

The genes are TRBV4-1 and TRBJ2-7; the D gene could be TRBD1 or TRBD2 (5 bases each). The germline V and J ends were trimmed by 1 base and 8 bases, with 15 bases remaining between them. Germline V gene lookup returns CDR1 MGHRA and CDR2 YSYEKL. CDR3 length: 14 amino acids. In DNA, the CDR3 is TGCGCCAGCAGCCAAGTTCGGGACGTCGAGAAGCAGTACTTC. Translation: CASSQVRDVEKQYF.

This sequence joins TRBV5-1 and TRBJ1-3; 9 bases line up with TRBD1. Trimming at V came to 0 bases and at J to 2 bases, leaving 9 bases not matched to a gene. The CDR3 covers 18 residues. The germline V gene encodes CDR1 SGHRS and CDR2 YFSETQ. This chain's CDR3 is CASSLETGGNHAGNTIYF. The CDR3 bases are TGCGCCAGCAGCTTGGAGACAGGGGGAAATCATGCTGGAAACACCATATATTTT.

This clone occurred a few times. This rearrangement joins TRBV6-5 to TRBJ1-1; weak D call: TRBD1 (6 bases). Germline CDR1 reads MNHEY; CDR2 reads SVGAGI. V was clipped by 1 base and J by 1 base, with 10 bases between them. The CDR3 is made up of 15 amino acids. This CDR3 is CASSYLTGANTEAFF. CDR3 DNA sequence: TGTGCCAGCAGTTACTTGACAGGCGCGAACACTGAAGCTTTCTTT.

Only one count was recorded for this clone. The J gene is TRBJ2-4, the V gene TRBV7-9; 9 nucleotides match TRBD2. The CDR3 contains 15 residues. Germline V gene sequence: CDR1 SEHNR, CDR2 FQNEAQ (reference sequence). V shed 5 bases, J shed 1 base, and the junction held 3 bases outside the gene matches. This CDR3 is CASSTSGFAKNIQYF. The CDR3 DNA sequence: TGTGCCAGCAGCACTAGCGGGTTCGCCAAAAACATTCAGTACTTC.

The chain is built from TRBV9 and TRBJ2-5; TRBD1 matches at 8 bases. The CDR3 is 13 amino acids. The V gene end was trimmed by 3 bases and the J gene end by 4 bases; junction bases not matched to a gene: 2. Germline-derived CDR1 and CDR2 are SGDLS and YYNGEE. CDR3 protein: CASSGGQAETQYF. In DNA form, the CDR3 reads TGTGCCAGCAGCGGGGGACAGGCAGAGACCCAGTACTTC. Supplemented by reference TRBV9 and TRBJ2-5, the full variable domain reads DSGVTQTPKHLITATGQRVTLRCSPRSGDLSVYWYQQSLDQGLQFLIQYYNGEERAKGNILERFSAQQFPDLHSELNLSSLELGDSALYFCASSGGQAETQYFGPGTRLLVL.

CDR3 bases: TGTGCCAGCAGTTGGGACAGGCAAAGCTACGAGCAGTACTTC. This encodes CASSWDRQSYEQYF. The genes are TRBV27 and TRBJ2-7, with 8 bases identical to TRBD1. Germline V CDR1 and CDR2: MNHEY, SMNVEV (reference sequence). This CDR3 contains 14 residues. After removal of 4 bases from V and 3 bases from J, the junction contained 5 bases not matched to a gene.

The chain recombines TRBV10-3 with TRBJ1-1; no definite D call. The CDR3 spans 12 residues. Per the germline V gene, CDR1 is ENHRY and CDR2 is SYGVKD. Trimming pared 2 bases from V and 11 bases from J, leaving 12 bases between. For the CDR3, the DNA is TGTGCCATCAGTGAGGACTCCCTGCGGGCTTTCTTT. The encoded protein is CAISEDSLRAFF.

V gene TRBV24-1 combines with J gene TRBJ2-1, with a tentative D call TRBD1 (6 bases). Germline V gives CDR1 KGHDR, CDR2 SFDVKD. Trimming removed 6 bases from V and 6 bases from J, with 17 bases in between. The CDR3 extends over 15 amino acids. CDR3 sequence (DNA): TGTGCCACCAGTTCCTACAGGGACCCTACCAATGAGCAGTTCTTC. Its protein product is CATSSYRDPTNEQFF.

This chain connects TRBV25-1 to TRBJ1-3; D gene unclear. There are 15 residues in the CDR3. V was trimmed by 5 bases and J by 4 bases, leaving 15 bases between them. Germline CDR1 and CDR2: MGHDK and SYGVNS. The CDR3 is CASSLTGSPGNTIYF. As DNA, the CDR3 is TGTGCCAGCAGTCTCACCGGGAGCCCCGGAAACACCATATATTTT.

This chain uses TRBV9 with TRBJ1-4; a possible D gene is TRBD1 (5 bases). The CDR3 length is 14 residues. Germline V gene data show CDR1 as SGDLS and CDR2 as YYNGEE. Trimming took 0 bases from V and 8 from J, leaving 11 bases between them. The CDR3: CASSVGDLQEKLFF. CDR3 coding DNA: TGTGCCAGCAGCGTAGGGGACTTACAAGAAAAACTGTTTTTT.

The chain carries TRBV9 and TRBJ1-5; perhaps TRBD1 as D (6 bases). V gave up 2 bases and J gave up 3 bases, with 12 bases separating them. The CDR3 is 15 amino acids. The germline V gene encodes CDR1 SGDLS and CDR2 YYNGEE. CDR3 sequence: CASSVGTLANQPQHF. The CDR3 bases are TGTGCCAGCAGCGTCGGGACATTGGCCAATCAGCCCCAGCATTTT.

This clone has ten or more counts. Other DNA variants within this sample encode the same CDR3. The chain links TRBV5-1 to TRBJ1-2; D perhaps matches TRBD1 (6 bases). This CDR3 comprises 13 residues. The V gene's germline CDR1 is SGHRS and CDR2 YFSETQ. Between the trimmed V and J ends, which lost 0 bases and 3 bases, there was a span of 6 bases. The CDR3 DNA follows: TGCGCCAGCAGCTTGGAGGGGGACTATGGCTACACCTTC. As protein: CASSLEGDYGYTF.

This sequence joins TRBV7-3 and TRBJ1-2; 11 bases are a match to TRBD1. Germline lookup yields CDR1 SGHTA and CDR2 FQGTGA. V lost 3 bases to trimming and J lost 7 bases; unmatched junction nucleotides: 7. This CDR3 is 15 amino acids long. The CDR3 nucleotides are TGTGCCAGCAGCTTCCTCGGACAGGGGGCTTTTGGCTACACCTTC. Its translation is CASSFLGQGAFGYTF. The whole variable domain, remainder taken from reference TRBV7-3 and TRBJ1-2, is GAGVSQTPSNKVTEKGKYVELRCDPISGHTALYWYRQSLGQGPEFLIYFQGTGAADDSGLPNDRFFAVRPEGSVSTLKIQRTERGDSAVYLCASSFLGQGAFGYTFGSGTRLTVV.